What follows are 19 T cell receptor beta chains derived from one specimen sequenced in a study of blood T cell repertoires in COVID-19. The assay was immunoSEQ multiplex PCR, and TCRdb's table has in-frame clones only and misses some. The sample gives roughly 150,000 clones, around 92% of which show up once; around 3% is in the top ten. The sample was peripheral blood. The receptors derive from a man in his fifties or sixties with acute or convalescent COVID-19.

The chain employs TRBV5-4 and TRBJ1-5; possible D gene TRBD1, 5 bases. Trimming took 0 bases from V and 1 from J, leaving 11 bases between them. Germline V lookup: CDR1 SGHNT, CDR2 YYREEE (reference sequence). The length of the CDR3 is 16 residues. The CDR3 DNA sequence: TGTGCCAGCAGCTTGGCCGGGGGGGAGAGCAATCAGCCCCAGCATTTT. It encodes CASSLAGGESNQPQHF.

The chain joins TRBV19 to TRBJ1-2; the match to TRBD1 covers 8 bases. The CDR3 extends over 12 amino acids. Germline CDR1 reads LNHDA; CDR2 reads SQIVND (reference sequence). V trimming: 7 bases; J trimming: 4 bases; junction bases outside the gene matches: 2. CDR3 sequence reads: CASKDRGYGYTF. CDR3 sequence (DNA): TGTGCCAGTAAAGACAGGGGCTATGGCTACACCTTC.

The chain uses TRBV6-4 and TRBJ1-2; a possible D gene is TRBD1 (5 bases). Germline V gene lookup returns CDR1 MRHNA and CDR2 SNTAGT. The CDR3 spans 14 residues. The V and J ends lost 3 bases and 4 bases respectively, with 12 bases between them. As DNA, the CDR3 is TGTGCCAGCAGTGAAGGGAGGGGCCCCTATGGCTACACCTTC. Protein sequence: CASSEGRGPYGYTF.

The J gene is TRBJ2-1, the V gene TRBV9; 12 bases fit TRBD2. J gave up 5 bases and V 3 bases, and 3 bases lay outside the gene matches. Germline loops: CDR1 SGDLS, CDR2 YYNGEE. This CDR3 has 15 residues. Here the CDR3 reads CASSALAGGNNEQFF. CDR3 nucleotide sequence: TGTGCCAGCAGCGCCCTAGCGGGGGGGAACAATGAGCAGTTCTTC.

Only a few counts were recorded for this clone. The chain has TRBV15 and TRBJ2-7; 7 bases agree with TRBD1. The trim removed 1 base at V and 7 bases at J, leaving 13 bases unmatched. From germline, CDR1 is LNHNV and CDR2 YYDKDF (reference sequence). The CDR3 consists of 16 residues. The CDR3 DNA follows: TGTGCCACCAGCAGAGTTAGGGGGCCGGGCCCGCGGGAGCAGTACTTC. This translates into CATSRVRGPGPREQYF.

The J gene is TRBJ1-5, the V gene TRBV4-2, with 7 bases fitting TRBD1. Trimming at V came to 0 bases and at J to 3 bases, leaving 5 bases not matched to a gene. The germline V gene encodes CDR1 LGHNA and CDR2 YNFKEQ. This CDR3 region has 16 residues. In DNA form, the CDR3 reads TGTGCCAGCAGCCAAGACCTCACAGGGGCCAATCAGCCCCAGCATTTT. This translates into CASSQDLTGANQPQHF.

The rearrangement joins TRBV27 to TRBJ2-3; no clear D gene. Looked up from germline, CDR1 is MNHEY and CDR2 is SMNVEV (reference sequence). Deletions cut 5 bases from V and 2 bases from J, with 8 bases between. There are 13 residues in the CDR3. The CDR3 spells CASSRELTDTQYF. For the CDR3, the DNA is TGTGCCAGCAGTAGAGAGCTCACAGATACGCAGTATTTT.

The chain is built from TRBV7-3 and TRBJ2-1; D might be TRBD2 (5 bases). Germline V gene data show CDR1 as SGHTA and CDR2 as FQGTGA. The CDR3 covers 14 residues. The V gene lost 2 bases and the J gene lost 8 bases, with 13 bases spanning the gap. Written as DNA, the CDR3 is TGTGCCAGCAGCTTAGGGAGACTTCAGGATGAGCAGTTCTTC. This codes for CASSLGRLQDEQFF.

V gene TRBV3-1 (or the pseudogene TRBV3-2) combines with J gene TRBJ1-2; D possibly corresponds to TRBD1 (6 bases). Trimming left V 1 base short and J 12 bases short, with 15 bases between. CDR3 length: 13 amino acids. CDR1 LGHDT and CDR2 YNNKEL come from the germline V gene (reference sequence). In nucleotides, the CDR3 is TGTGCCAGCAGCCAAGCAGTGGGAGGGGGTCACACCTTC. It codes for CASSQAVGGGHTF.

The chain joins TRBV19 to TRBJ2-5; 8 positions agree with TRBD1. The CDR3 runs 14 residues. Losses at the gene ends were 4 bases for V and 2 bases for J; bases not matched to a gene: 3. CDR1 and CDR2 (germline): LNHDA, SQIVND (reference sequence). Here the CDR3 reads CASSRHRGQETQYF. CDR3 coding DNA: TGTGCCAGTAGTAGACACAGGGGGCAAGAGACCCAGTACTTC.

The V and J genes are TRBV4-2 and TRBJ1-2; TRBD1 might be the D (6 bases). V gave up 1 base and J gave up 8 bases, with 11 bases separating them. CDR3 length: 13 residues. Germline CDR1 reads LGHNA; CDR2 reads YNFKEQ. Here the CDR3 DNA reads TGTGCCAGCAGCCAAGGGGGGCCAGGCGGCTACACCTTC. Its translation: CASSQGGPGGYTF.

V and J are TRBV7-2 and TRBJ1-5, with D possibly TRBD1 on 5 matching bases. Germline-derived CDR1 and CDR2 are SGHTA and FQGNSA. Trimming removed 0 bases from V and 0 bases from J, with 15 bases in between. CDR3 size: 18 residues. The CDR3 protein is CASSLAPKGQTSNQPQHF. CDR3 coding DNA: TGTGCCAGCAGCTTAGCCCCCAAGGGGCAGACTAGCAATCAGCCCCAGCATTTT.

This clone showed up just a few times. V and J are TRBV7-2 and TRBJ1-2; D may be TRBD1 (5 bases). This CDR3 spans 14 amino acids. Germline V CDR1 and CDR2: SGHTA, FQGNSA. V was trimmed by 4 bases and J by 7 bases, leaving 16 bases between them. The CDR3 sequence: CASSSGFAVLGYTF. For the CDR3, the DNA is TGTGCCAGCAGCTCAGGGTTTGCGGTACTTGGCTACACCTTC.

The chain employs TRBV7-8 and TRBJ2-7; the match to TRBD1 covers 9 bases. Germline V gene sequence: CDR1 SGHVS, CDR2 FQNEAQ. The CDR3 runs 18 residues. The junction had 14 bases not matched to a gene; V was cut back by 0 bases and J by 5 bases. CDR3 in amino acids: CASSLAGSLGQGFHEQYF. CDR3 nucleotides: TGTGCCAGCAGCTTAGCTGGCTCCCTGGGACAGGGTTTCCACGAGCAGTACTTC.

This rearrangement joins TRBV11-2 to TRBJ1-6; 7 bases are a match to TRBD1. Trimming took 6 bases from V and 7 from J; bases not matched to a gene: 6. This CDR3 region has 14 residues. In germline, CDR1 is SGHAT, CDR2 FQNNGV. This chain's CDR3 is CASSRQGTNSPLHF. The CDR3 bases are TGTGCCAGCAGTCGACAGGGTACGAATTCACCCCTCCACTTT.

The genes are TRBV5-1 and TRBJ2-7; D call uncertain. Germline V gene data show CDR1 as SGHRS and CDR2 as YFSETQ. The CDR3 totals 16 residues. V lost 0 bases and J lost 6, with 19 bases in between. The CDR3 nucleotides are TGCGCCAGCAGCTTGGATGGATTTTCTAAGACTGGCGAGCAGTACTTC. This encodes CASSLDGFSKTGEQYF.

This clone was detected only once. The chain combines TRBV20-1 with TRBJ2-7; no firm D call. CDR3 length: 11 amino acids. In germline, CDR1 is DFQATT, CDR2 SNEGSKA (reference sequence). V lost 4 bases and J lost 6, with 10 bases in between. This CDR3 is CSATGVGEQYF. The CDR3 DNA follows: TGCAGTGCTACCGGAGTGGGCGAGCAGTACTTC.

The chain employs TRBV5-1 and TRBJ2-7; 8 bases are shared with TRBD2. The CDR3 length is 17 residues. Germline lookup yields CDR1 SGHRS and CDR2 YFSETQ. The junction had 15 bases not matched to a gene; V was cut back by 4 bases and J by 3 bases. CDR3 DNA sequence: TGCGCCAGCAGCCTGGGAAGACTAGCGCGGACTCGCTACGAGCAGTACTTC. Its translation is CASSLGRLARTRYEQYF.

J is TRBJ2-7 and V is TRBV5-1; possible D gene TRBD1, 6 bases. The length of the CDR3 is 15 residues. Looked up from germline, CDR1 is SGHRS and CDR2 is YFSETQ. Between the trimmed V and J ends, which lost 4 bases and 1 base, there was a span of 15 bases. The CDR3 protein is CASSASGTTSYEQYF. The DNA for the CDR3 is TGCGCCAGCAGCGCCTCCGGGACAACTTCCTACGAGCAGTACTTC. The full variable domain, completed using reference TRBV5-1 and TRBJ2-7, is KAGVTQTPRYLIKTRGQQVTLSCSPISGHRSVSWYQQTPGQGLQFLFEYFSETQRNKGNFPGRFSGRQFSNSRSEMNVSTLELGDSALYLCASSASGTTSYEQYFGPGTRLTVT.